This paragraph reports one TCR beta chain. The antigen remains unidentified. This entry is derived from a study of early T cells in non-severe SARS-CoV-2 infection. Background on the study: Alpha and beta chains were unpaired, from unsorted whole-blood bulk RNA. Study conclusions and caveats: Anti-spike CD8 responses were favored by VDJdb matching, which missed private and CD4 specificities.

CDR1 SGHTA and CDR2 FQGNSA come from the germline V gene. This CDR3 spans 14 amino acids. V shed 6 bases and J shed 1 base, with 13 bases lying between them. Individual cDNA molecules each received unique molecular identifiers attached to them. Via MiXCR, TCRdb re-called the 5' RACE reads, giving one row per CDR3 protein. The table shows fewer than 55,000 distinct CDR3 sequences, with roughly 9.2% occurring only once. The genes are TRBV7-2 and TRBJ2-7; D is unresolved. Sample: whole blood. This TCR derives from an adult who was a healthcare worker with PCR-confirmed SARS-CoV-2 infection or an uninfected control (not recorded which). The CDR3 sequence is CASRKNYGSYEQYF. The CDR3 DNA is TGTGCCAGCAGGAAAAATTACGGTTCCTACGAGCAGTACTTC.